The 9 T cell receptor beta chains listed next were all sequenced from one sample in a study of tumor and adjacent non-tumor tissue in lung cancer (dated by TCRdb to between 2018 and 2020). Library prep was done by multiplex PCR. TCRdb shows the sequencer as Illumina HiSeq 2500. Following protocols modified from ARM-PCR, the researchers constructed TCRbeta libraries through three rounds of nested PCR with primers (Table S4). TCRdb's own reprocessing of the public reads used fastp at Q25 and MiXCR and kept productive beta chains. Entries that share a CDR3 protein sequence are merged under the most common genes and DNA. Recorded for this sample are fewer than 100,000 distinct CDR3 sequences; more than 80% of them occurred a single time. Jointly, the top ten make up 51% of the sample. Bulk unsorted tissue served as the source for RNA extraction, and RNA quality was assessed using a NanoDrop ND-1000 and an Agilent 2100. Normal lung samples were distant non-tumor tissue taken more than 3 cm from the tumor edge.

The sample comprised distant non-tumor lung tissue. The receptors here all came from a man aged 55-75 years with non-small cell lung cancer.

The chain links TRBV5-1 to TRBJ1-4, with 11 bases fitting TRBD1. The CDR3 spans 17 residues. Per the germline V gene, CDR1 is SGHRS and CDR2 is YFSETQ. The V segment lost 0 bases and the J segment 9 bases; nucleotides outside the gene matches: 10. The CDR3 DNA reads TGCGCCAGCAGCTTGGATACCGGGACAGGGGGAGGTCAAAAACTGTTTTTT. This gives the protein CASSLDTGTGGGQKLFF.

A word on this clonotype: At one boundary the junction diverges from the germline segment, which might be a read error. The CDR3: CSASDGGTYSPLHF. In nucleotides, the CDR3 is TGTAGTGCTAGCGATGGGGGGACCTATTCACCCCTCCACTTT. This chain connects TRBV20-1 to TRBJ1-6, with D possibly matching TRBD1 (5 bases). CDR1 is DFQATT and CDR2 is SNEGSKA in the germline V gene (reference sequence). This CDR3 region has 14 residues.

V usage is TRBV11-2 and J usage is TRBJ1-2; D not resolved. The germline gives CDR1 SGHAT, CDR2 FQNNGV. V lost 7 bases, J lost 8 bases, and 14 bases lay in between. The CDR3 runs 12 residues. CDR3 DNA sequence: TGTGCCAGCACCCAGACAAGGGAAGGCTACACCTTC. Encoded protein: CASTQTREGYTF. The full variable domain, rest sourced from reference TRBV11-2 and TRBJ1-2, is EAGVAQSPRYKIIEKRQSVAFWCNPISGHATLYWYQQILGQGPKLLIQFQNNGVVDDSQLPKDRFSAERLKGVDSTLKIQPAKLEDSAVYLCASTQTREGYTFGSGTRLTVV.

The chain recombines TRBV20-1 with TRBJ1-6, with D uncertain. CDR3 length equals 18 residues. The V gene's germline CDR1 is DFQATT and CDR2 SNEGSKA (reference sequence). Trimming shortened V by 8 bases and J by 14 bases, and 37 bases separated the two germline ends. In nucleotides, the CDR3 is TGCAGTACTACCCCGGACGGCAGGCGAGTGAAGCACCGAACATCCCTCCACTTT. It specifies CSTTPDGRRVKHRTSLHF.

The chain carries TRBV5-6 and TRBJ2-7, with D possibly being TRBD2 (5 bases). CDR1 is SGHDT and CDR2 is YYEEEE in the germline V gene. V lost 0 bases to trimming and J lost 3 bases, with 10 bases between them. The CDR3 is 14 residues long. In DNA form, the CDR3 reads TGTGCCAGCAGCTTGGGAGGGATCGACTACGAGCAGTACTTC. Its translation is CASSLGGIDYEQYF. The entire variable domain, with the rest obtained from reference TRBV5-6 and TRBJ2-7, is as follows: DAGVTQSPTHLIKTRGQQVTLRCSPKSGHDTVSWYQQALGQGPQFIFQYYEEEERQRGNFPDRFSGHQFPNYSSELNVNALLLGDSALYLCASSLGGIDYEQYFGPGTRLTVT.

As to this clonotype: A much larger clone differs by one base, so this may be a read error. This chain connects TRBV29-1 to TRBJ1-1, with TRBD1 matching over 8 bases. The V gene end was trimmed by 8 bases and the J gene end by 2 bases; junction bases not matched to a gene: 10. The germline gives CDR1 SQVTM, CDR2 ANQGSEA. This CDR3 is 14 amino acids long. The CDR3: CSLGGGQDNTEAFF. The CDR3 DNA reads TGCAGCCTTGGGGGGGGACAGGACAACACTGAAGCTTTCTTT. The full variable domain, its missing parts supplied by reference TRBV29-1 and TRBJ1-1, is SAVISQKPSRDICQRGTSLTIQCQVDSQVTMMFWYRQQPGQSLTLIATANQGSEATYESGFVIDKFPISRPNLTFSTLTVSNMSPEDSSIYLCSLGGGQDNTEAFFGQGTRLTVV.

This clonotype was recorded once. One base away lies a much larger clone, so this may be a sequencing read error. The J gene is TRBJ2-7, the V gene TRBV7-8, with 11 bases that match TRBD1. From germline, CDR1 is SGHVS and CDR2 FQNEAQ. The CDR3 has 15 residues. The CDR3 here is CAGSGGGTGGYEQYF. The CDR3 nucleotides are TGTGCCGGCAGCGGAGGGGGGACAGGGGGCTACGAGCAGTACTTC.

Concerning this clonotype itself: One end of the junction is discordant with germline, which a read error may explain. The chain is built from TRBV6-1 and TRBJ1-5; D gene unclear. TRBJ2-3 explains the end of the DNA better; the J call may be wrong. Germline values: CDR1 MNHNS, CDR2 SASEGT. CDR3 size: 13 residues. The CDR3 loop is CAISATLYEPQYF. The CDR3, as DNA: TGTGCCATCAGTGCTACACTTTATGAGCCCCAGTATTTT.

Worth noting for this clonotype: Just one base apart from a much larger clone, this may be a read error. The chain employs TRBV7-9 and TRBJ2-5; TRBD1 might be the D (6 bases). The CDR3 consists of 15 residues. CDR1 and CDR2 (germline): SEHNR, FQNEAQ (reference sequence). The CDR3 coding sequence is TGTGCCAGCAGCTTACTCCAGGGGATGGGGGAGACCCTGTACTTC. Encoded protein: CASSLLQGMGETLYF. The full variable domain, its missing parts supplied by reference TRBV7-9 and TRBJ2-5, is DTGVSQNPRHKITKRGQNVTFRCDPISEHNRLYWYRQTLGQGPEFLTYFQNEAQLEKSRLLSDRFSAERPKGSFSTLEIQRTEQGDSAMYLCASSLLQGMGETLYFGPGTRLLVL.